This TCR beta chain was recorded in a study of T cell responses to AZD1222 COVID-19 vaccine. Sequencing was performed with immunoSEQ multiplex PCR; in TCRdb, only in-frame clones are kept and a portion is missing. The table includes about 140,000 clones, about 82% detected once. V lost 2 bases to trimming and J lost 0 bases, with 14 bases between them. CDR1 SGHRS and CDR2 YFSETQ come from the germline V gene. This CDR3 has 16 amino acids. The starting material was peripheral blood, obtained 28 days after the second AZD1222 dose. The source of this sequence is an adult who received the AZD1222 COVID-19 vaccine. The V gene is TRBV5-1, the J gene TRBJ1-1; D is undetermined. Here the CDR3 reads CASSFGLPSMNTEAFF. DNA for the CDR3: TGCGCCAGCAGCTTTGGACTCCCTTCTATGAACACTGAAGCTTTCTTT.